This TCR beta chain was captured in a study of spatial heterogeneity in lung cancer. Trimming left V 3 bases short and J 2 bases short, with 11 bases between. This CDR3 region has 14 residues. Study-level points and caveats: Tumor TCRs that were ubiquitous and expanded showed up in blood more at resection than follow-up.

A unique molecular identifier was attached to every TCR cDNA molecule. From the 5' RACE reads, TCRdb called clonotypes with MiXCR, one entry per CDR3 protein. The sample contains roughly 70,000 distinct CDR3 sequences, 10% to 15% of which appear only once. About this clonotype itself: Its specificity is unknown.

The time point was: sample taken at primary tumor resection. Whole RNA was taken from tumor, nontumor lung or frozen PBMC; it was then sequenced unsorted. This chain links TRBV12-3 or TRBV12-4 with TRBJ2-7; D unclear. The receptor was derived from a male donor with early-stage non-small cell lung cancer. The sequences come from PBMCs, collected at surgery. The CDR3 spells CASSFHRFPYEQYF. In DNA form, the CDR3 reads TGTGCCAGCAGTTTTCATAGATTTCCCTACGAGCAGTACTTC.